A single sample is the source of the 26 T cell receptor beta chains below, sequenced in a study of tumor-infiltrating lymphocytes in primary liver carcinoma. The researchers obtained blood RNA from unsorted whole blood and also extracted germline DNA. TCR beta cDNA was prepared out of roughly 490 ng total RNA by means of a constant-region primer. Three nested multiplex PCR rounds, a slightly modified ARM-PCR, produced the libraries for TCR beta. Rounds one and two of PCR, each of roughly 10 cycles, were primed with TRBV1-TRBV30 forward primers and a C-beta reverse primer. TCRdb processed the multiplex PCR reads anew with MiXCR; each CDR3 protein has one entry. The repertoire has 330,000 or so distinct CDR3 sequences, about two thirds of them found once; the top ten carry approximately 5.9%. The sample was peripheral blood. The receptor set was obtained from a man in his forties or fifties with primary liver carcinoma and hepatitis B virus infection.

In regard to this clonotype: A much larger clonotype is one base distant, so this may be a read error. This chain connects TRBV4-1 to TRBJ2-3, with 9 bases aligning to TRBD2. V lost 0 bases to trimming and J lost 5 bases; unmatched junction nucleotides: 9. The CDR3 has 17 residues. CDR1 and CDR2 (germline): MGHRA, YSYEKL. CDR3 in DNA: TGCGCCAGCAGCCAAGATCAGATTAGCGGGAGTGGAGATACGCAGTATTTT. Protein sequence: CASSQDQISGSGDTQYF.

The chain couples TRBV11-2 to TRBJ1-4, with D unresolved. CDR3 length: 12 residues. With 5 bases removed from V and 8 bases from J, the gap between germline ends came to 9 bases. Germline CDR1 SGHAT, CDR2 FQNNGV. Written as DNA, the CDR3 is TGTGCCAGCAGCCCTAGCTACGAAAAACTGTTTTTT. Translating gives CASSPSYEKLFF.

The chain uses TRBV11-2 and TRBJ2-7, with D perhaps matching TRBD1 (6 bases). This CDR3 is built from 14 residues. Germline V gene lookup returns CDR1 SGHAT and CDR2 FQNNGV. V was pared by 7 bases and J by 2 bases, with 15 bases between. The CDR3 here is CASTPLDSPYEQYF. For the CDR3, the DNA is TGTGCCAGCACCCCCCTGGACAGCCCCTACGAGCAGTACTTC. The full variable domain, rest sourced from reference TRBV11-2 and TRBJ2-7, is EAGVAQSPRYKIIEKRQSVAFWCNPISGHATLYWYQQILGQGPKLLIQFQNNGVVDDSQLPKDRFSAERLKGVDSTLKIQPAKLEDSAVYLCASTPLDSPYEQYFGPGTRLTVT.

Details on this clonotype: One base away lies a much larger clone, so this may be a sequencing read error. V usage is TRBV6-5 and J usage is TRBJ2-3; 7 nucleotides align to TRBD2. From germline, CDR1 is MNHEY and CDR2 SVGAGI. This CDR3 region has 15 residues. This chain's CDR3 is CASSYGGGSTDTLYF. The DNA for the CDR3 is TGTGCCAGCAGTTACGGGGGAGGGAGCACAGATACGCTGTATTTT.

Comments on this clonotype: One junction end does not reproduce the germline sequence, and a read error may be involved. The chain recombines TRBV6-6 with TRBJ1-3, with a tentative D call TRBD1 (5 bases). In germline, CDR1 is MNHNY, CDR2 SVGAGI (reference sequence). The CDR3 sequence is 15 residues long. The CDR3 here is CASSHMAQEGSTIYF. CDR3 bases: TGTGCCAGCAGCCACATGGCACAGGAGGGAAGCACCATATATTTT.

The chain recombines TRBV4-1 with TRBJ2-1; D not resolved. V shed 7 bases and J shed 6 bases, with 7 bases lying between them. This CDR3 is 11 amino acids long. Germline-derived CDR1 and CDR2 are MGHRA and YSYEKL. Here the CDR3 DNA reads TGCGCCAGCAATCAAGCCAATGAGCAGTTCTTC. Encoded protein: CASNQANEQFF.

This clonotype was detected many times. CDR3 residues: CASSPGLNYGYTF. As DNA, the CDR3 is TGTGCCAGCAGTCCGGGCCTAAACTATGGCTACACCTTC. The chain employs TRBV6-6 and TRBJ1-2; D gene uncertain. This CDR3 has 13 amino acids. Trimming pared 5 bases from V and 2 bases from J, leaving 9 bases between. Germline CDR1 is MNHNY and CDR2 is SVGAGI (reference sequence).

Many counts were recorded for this clonotype. CDR3 nucleotides: TGTGCCAGCAGTCAGGGGACAGGGAACTATGGCTACACCTTC. It is translated as CASSQGTGNYGYTF. V gene TRBV6-6 combines with J gene TRBJ1-2; 9 bases align to TRBD1. V shed 5 bases and J 2 bases; nucleotides not matched to a gene: 3. Germline CDR1 and CDR2: MNHNY and SVGAGI (reference sequence). The CDR3 spans 14 residues.

A remark on this clonotype: One end of the junction does not line up with germline, which may come from a read error. The chain joins TRBV29-1 to TRBJ2-5; D call uncertain. The CDR3 sequence is 17 residues long. CDR1 and CDR2 from the germline V gene are SQVTM and ANQGSEA. As DNA, the CDR3 is TGCAGAGTTGAAGAGTATCGGCCTGGCCTCCCCTCCGAGACCCAGTACTTC. This encodes CRVEEYRPGLPSETQYF.

This clonotype has only a few counts. The chain employs TRBV5-4 and TRBJ2-5, with 7 bases fitting TRBD1. The V gene end was trimmed by 7 bases and the J gene end by 2 bases; junction bases not matched to a gene: 5. Germline V lookup: CDR1 SGHNT, CDR2 YYREEE (reference sequence). The CDR3 runs to 13 residues. DNA of the CDR3: TGTGCCAGCGGCCAGGGACAGCAAGAGACCCAGTACTTC. This sequence encodes CASGQGQQETQYF.

As DNA, the CDR3 is TGTGCCAGCAGCTTGCCTAGCGGGTTTAACACAGATACGCAGTATTTT. This sequence encodes CASSLPSGFNTDTQYF. The chain links TRBV5-6 to TRBJ2-3; 8 bases match TRBD2. This CDR3 spans 16 amino acids. The J segment lost 2 bases and the V segment lost 1 base, leaving 6 bases of the junction unmatched. Germline CDR1 reads SGHDT; CDR2 reads YYEEEE.

This clonotype was detected only a few times. The gene calls are TRBV5-4 and TRBJ2-5, with 12 nucleotides matching TRBD2. This CDR3 is built from 16 residues. CDR1 is SGHNT, CDR2 YYREEE, per germline (reference sequence). The V and J ends lost 5 bases and 1 base, in that order; junction bases with no gene match: 6. Written as DNA, the CDR3 is TGTGCCAGCAGACCCGGACTAGCGGGGACCCAAGAGACCCAGTACTTC. It yields the protein CASRPGLAGTQETQYF. Variable domain in full (rest from reference TRBV5-4 and TRBJ2-5): ETGVTQSPTHLIKTRGQQVTLRCSSQSGHNTVSWYQQALGQGPQFIFQYYREEENGRGNFPPRFSGLQFPNYSSELNVNALELDDSALYLCASRPGLAGTQETQYFGPGTRLLVL.

This clonotype was counted a single time. V gene TRBV28 combines with J gene TRBJ2-2; D uncertain. Germline CDR1 MDHEN, CDR2 SYDVKM. Trimming pared 5 bases from V and 2 bases from J, leaving 3 bases between. The length of the CDR3 is 12 residues. For the CDR3, the DNA is TGTGCCAGCAGTCGAAACACCGGGGAGCTGTTTTTT. This sequence encodes CASSRNTGELFF.

Written as DNA, the CDR3 is TGTGCCAGCAGCTTAACTGATGCGCAGTATTTT. Translating it yields CASSLTDAQYF. The chain has TRBV13 and TRBJ2-3; D remains ambiguous. The germline V and J ends were trimmed by 2 bases and 10 bases, with 7 bases remaining between them. This CDR3 is built from 11 residues. In germline, CDR1 is PRHDT, CDR2 FYEKMQ (reference sequence).

Notes on this clonotype: At one boundary the junction diverges from the germline segment, which might be a read error. J is TRBJ2-1 and V is TRBV5-5, with a tentative D call TRBD2 (5 bases). Germline loops: CDR1 SGHKS, CDR2 YYEKEE (reference sequence). CDR3 length equals 14 residues. CDR3 bases: TGTGCCAGCAACTTGGTTGGCCGAGGGAATGAGCAGTTCTTC. Translated, it gives CASNLVGRGNEQFF.

This clonotype was detected once. A much larger clone differs from this one at a single base, so this may be a read error. The chain recombines TRBV6-5 with TRBJ1-3, with D hard to call. Germline V gives CDR1 MNHEY, CDR2 SVGAGI. The CDR3 is 16 residues long. Trimming took 6 bases from V and 7 from J, leaving 22 bases between them. The CDR3 reads CASSEESIGIWNTIYF. CDR3 sequence (DNA): TGTGCCAGCAGCGAAGAAAGCATCGGCATTTGGAACACCATATATTTT.

With respect to this clonotype: At one of its ends the junction is not consistent with the germline gene, which may arise from a read error. The V call is TRBV7-9, the J call TRBJ2-2, with D possibly matching TRBD1 (6 bases). The length of the CDR3 is 15 residues. CDR1 and CDR2 from the germline V gene are SEHNR and FQNEAQ (reference sequence). This chain's CDR3 is CVSSSTGSNTGELFF. CDR3 nucleotide sequence: TGTGTCAGCAGTAGCACAGGGTCGAACACCGGGGAGCTCTTTTTT.

The V call is TRBV11-3, the J call TRBJ1-1, with 8 bases matching TRBD1. Trimming at V came to 5 bases and at J to 10 bases, leaving 9 bases not matched to a gene. The CDR3 totals 13 residues. Germline V gene lookup returns CDR1 SGHNT and CDR2 YENEEA. The CDR3 DNA reads TGTGCCAGCAGCCATGGACAGGGAATAAGAGCTTTCTTT. This codes for CASSHGQGIRAFF.

The table lists this clonotype with many counts. The chain carries TRBV4-1 and TRBJ2-1; possibly TRBD2 for D (5 bases). The V and J ends lost 4 bases and 0 bases respectively, with 13 bases between them. The CDR3 covers 16 residues. Germline V gene sequence: CDR1 MGHRA, CDR2 YSYEKL. The chain's CDR3 is CASSPTGSSSYNEQFF. The CDR3, as DNA: TGCGCCAGCAGCCCGACGGGGTCGAGCTCCTACAATGAGCAGTTCTTC.

About this clonotype itself: One end of the junction varies from germline; a read error may be responsible. This chain uses TRBV13 with TRBJ1-2, with a weak D call TRBD1 (5 bases). This CDR3 contains 15 residues. Germline values: CDR1 PRHDT, CDR2 FYEKMQ (reference sequence). The CDR3: CASSLVGAQAKGYTF. The DNA of the CDR3 is TGTGCTAGCAGCTTAGTTGGCGCACAGGCTAAAGGCTACACCTTC.

The chain couples TRBV6-5 to TRBJ2-5, with 8 positions matching TRBD2. This CDR3 is 13 amino acids long. The ends lost 8 bases at V and 5 bases at J; junction bases unmatched: 7. Germline-derived CDR1 and CDR2 are MNHEY and SVGAGI. CDR3 coding DNA: TGTGCCAGCTCTAGCGGGCGTGGGGAGACCCAGTACTTC. Translated, it gives CASSSGRGETQYF.

This rearrangement joins TRBV6-2 or TRBV6-3 to TRBJ2-5; 13 bases agree with TRBD2. The CDR3 contains 19 residues. The trim removed 6 bases at V and 2 bases at J, leaving 15 bases unmatched. In germline, CDR1 is MNHEY, CDR2 SVGEGT. For the CDR3, the DNA is TGTGCCAGCAGCCACTTACGAACTAGCGGGAGGGCCCTACAAGAGACCCAGTACTTC. It is translated as CASSHLRTSGRALQETQYF.

To note about this clonotype: An end of the junction differs from the germline gene, which may be a read error. The chain couples TRBV6-1 to TRBJ2-6; TRBD1 might be the D (5 bases). CDR3 length equals 17 residues. The germline V gene encodes CDR1 MNHNS and CDR2 SASEGT. As DNA, the CDR3 is TGTGCCAGCACCAAAGAGCACCCGAGCTCTGGGGCCAACGTCATGACCTTC. Protein product: CASTKEHPSSGANVMTF.

In regard to this clonotype: At one boundary the junction diverges from the germline segment, which might be a read error. The chain links TRBV29-1 to TRBJ2-1; D may correspond to TRBD1 or TRBD2 (5 bases each). Germline CDR1 SQVTM, CDR2 ANQGSEA. The CDR3 is 13 residues long. The CDR3 DNA reads as TGCAGCGTATCGGGACGCTATGACAATGAGCAATTCTTC. Translating it yields CSVSGRYDNEQFF.

The chain couples TRBV2 to TRBJ2-7; a weak D match, TRBD1 (5 bases). V gave up 8 bases and J gave up 4 bases, with 18 bases separating them. Germline assignment: CDR1 SNHLY and CDR2 FYNNEI. The CDR3 is made up of 14 amino acids. The CDR3 sequence: CASLPGQGGYEQYF. The CDR3 DNA follows: TGTGCCAGCCTCCCCGGCCAGGGTGGGTACGAGCAGTACTTC. Variable domain in full (rest from reference TRBV2 and TRBJ2-7): EPEVTQTPSHQVTQMGQEVILRCVPISNHLYFYWYRQILGQKVEFLVSFYNNEISEKSEIFDDQFSVERPDGSNFTLKIRSTKLEDSAMYFCASLPGQGGYEQYFGPGTRLTVT.

The chain recombines TRBV11-2 with TRBJ1-3; no reliable D call. This CDR3 is built from 15 residues. Trimming removed 2 bases at V and 4 bases at J, with 12 bases between. Germline assignment: CDR1 SGHAT and CDR2 FQNNGV. Here the CDR3 reads CASSLPGLWGNTIYF. The CDR3 nucleotides read TGTGCCAGCAGCTTACCGGGTTTATGGGGAAACACCATATATTTT.